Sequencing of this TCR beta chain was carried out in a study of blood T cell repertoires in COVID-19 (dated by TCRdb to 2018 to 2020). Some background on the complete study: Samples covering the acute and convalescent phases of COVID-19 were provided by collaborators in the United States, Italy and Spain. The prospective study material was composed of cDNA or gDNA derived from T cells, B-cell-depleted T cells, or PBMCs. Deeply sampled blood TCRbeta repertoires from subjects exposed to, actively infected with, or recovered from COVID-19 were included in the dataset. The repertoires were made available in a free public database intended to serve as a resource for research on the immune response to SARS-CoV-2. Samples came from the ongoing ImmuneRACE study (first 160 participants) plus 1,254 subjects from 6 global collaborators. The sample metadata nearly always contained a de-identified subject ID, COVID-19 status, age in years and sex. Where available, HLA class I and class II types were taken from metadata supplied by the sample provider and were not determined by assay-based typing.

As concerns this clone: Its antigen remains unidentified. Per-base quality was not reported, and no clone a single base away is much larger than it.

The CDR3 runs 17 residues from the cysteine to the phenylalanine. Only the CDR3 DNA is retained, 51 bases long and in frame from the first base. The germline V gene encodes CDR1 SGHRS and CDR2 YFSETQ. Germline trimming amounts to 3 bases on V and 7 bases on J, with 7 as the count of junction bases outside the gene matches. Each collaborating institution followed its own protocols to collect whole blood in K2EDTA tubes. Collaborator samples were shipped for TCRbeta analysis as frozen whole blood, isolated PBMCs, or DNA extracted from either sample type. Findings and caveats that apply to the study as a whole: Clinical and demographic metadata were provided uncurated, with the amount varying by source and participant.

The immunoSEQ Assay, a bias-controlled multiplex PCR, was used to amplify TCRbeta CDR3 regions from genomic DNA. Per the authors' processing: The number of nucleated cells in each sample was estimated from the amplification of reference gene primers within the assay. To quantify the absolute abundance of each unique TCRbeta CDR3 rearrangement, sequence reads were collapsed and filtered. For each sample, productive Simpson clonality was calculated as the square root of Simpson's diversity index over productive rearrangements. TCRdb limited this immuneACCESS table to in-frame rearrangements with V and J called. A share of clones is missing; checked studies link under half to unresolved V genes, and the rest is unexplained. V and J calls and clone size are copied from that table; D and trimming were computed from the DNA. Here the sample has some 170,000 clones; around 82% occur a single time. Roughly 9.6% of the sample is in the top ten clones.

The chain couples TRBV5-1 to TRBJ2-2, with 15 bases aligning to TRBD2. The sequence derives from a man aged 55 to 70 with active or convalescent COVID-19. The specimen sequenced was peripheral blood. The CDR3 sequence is CASSSGLAGGKSGELFF. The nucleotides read TGCGCCAGCAGCTCTGGACTAGCGGGAGGGAAGAGCGGGGAGCTGTTTTTT.